This TCR beta chain stems from a study of EBV T-cell therapy then PD-1 blockade in nasopharyngeal carcinoma. This CDR3 has 16 amino acids. V dropped 2 bases and J dropped 6; count of bases not matched to a gene: 10. In germline, CDR1 is ENHRY, CDR2 SYGVKD. Treatment indicated: AdE1-LMPpoly-expanded autologous EBV-specific T-cell therapy followed by anti-PD-1 nivolumab. As for this clone: What it recognizes is unknown.

Here immunoSEQ multiplex PCR was the method, and the copy in TCRdb shows in-frame clones only, minus some. Here the sample spans around 19,000 clones, roughly 88% being singletons. Sequencing used CD8+ T cells from blood, obtained at day 0 from a patient whose treatment included autologous EBV-specific T cells and nivolumab. The sequence came from a man in his forties or fifties with nasopharyngeal carcinoma. V and J are TRBV10-3 and TRBJ2-7; 10 bases align to TRBD2. In DNA form, the CDR3 reads TGTGCCATCAGTGAGCCGCAGCGGGGGGGCCGTCGCGAGCAGTACTTC. As protein: CAISEPQRGGRREQYF.